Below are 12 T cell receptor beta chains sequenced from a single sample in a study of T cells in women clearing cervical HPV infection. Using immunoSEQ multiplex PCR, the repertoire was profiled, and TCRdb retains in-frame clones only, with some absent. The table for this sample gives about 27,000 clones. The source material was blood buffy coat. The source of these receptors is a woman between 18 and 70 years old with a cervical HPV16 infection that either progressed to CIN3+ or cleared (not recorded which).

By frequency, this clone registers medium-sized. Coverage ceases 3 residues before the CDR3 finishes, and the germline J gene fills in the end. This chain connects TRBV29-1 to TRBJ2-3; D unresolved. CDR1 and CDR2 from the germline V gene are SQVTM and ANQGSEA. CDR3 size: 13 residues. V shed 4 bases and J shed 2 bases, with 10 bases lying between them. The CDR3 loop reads CSVVRDSTDTQYF. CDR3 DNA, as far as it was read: TGCAGCGTTGTTCGCGACTCCACAGATACG.

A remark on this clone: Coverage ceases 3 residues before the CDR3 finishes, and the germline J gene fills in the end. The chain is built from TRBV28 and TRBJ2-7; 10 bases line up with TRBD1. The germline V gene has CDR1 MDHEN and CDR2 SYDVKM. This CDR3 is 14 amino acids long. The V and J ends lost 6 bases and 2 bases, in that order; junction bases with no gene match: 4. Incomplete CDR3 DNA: TGTGCCAGCAGGCGGACAGGGGGTACCTACGAG. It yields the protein CASRRTGGTYE. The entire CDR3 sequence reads CASRRTGGTYEQYF.

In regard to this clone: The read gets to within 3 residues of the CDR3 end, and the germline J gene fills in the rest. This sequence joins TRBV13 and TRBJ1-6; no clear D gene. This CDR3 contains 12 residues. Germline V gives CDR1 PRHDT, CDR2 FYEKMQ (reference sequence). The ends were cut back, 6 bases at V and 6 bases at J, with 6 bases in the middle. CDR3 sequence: CASSFRNSPLHF. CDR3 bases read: TGTGCCAGCAGTTTCCGTAATTCACCC.

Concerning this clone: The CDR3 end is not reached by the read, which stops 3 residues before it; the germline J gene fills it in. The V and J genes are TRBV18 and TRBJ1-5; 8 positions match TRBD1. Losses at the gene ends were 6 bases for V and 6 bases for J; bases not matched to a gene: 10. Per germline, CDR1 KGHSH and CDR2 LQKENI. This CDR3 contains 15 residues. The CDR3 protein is CASSTGQGGSQPQHF. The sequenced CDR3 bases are TGTGCCAGCTCGACAGGACAGGGAGGGTCTCAGCCC.

The CDR3 DNA, read in part, is TGTGCCAGCAGCCTCCGACAGGGCATAGAAAACACC. Translating it yields CASSLRQGIENT. The full CDR3 reads CASSLRQGIENTIYF. This sequence joins TRBV7-9 and TRBJ1-3, with 7 bases fitting TRBD1. The read terminates 3 residues before the CDR3 end, so the remaining end is supplied by the germline J gene. V shed 5 bases and J 6 bases; nucleotides not matched to a gene: 10. The CDR3 has 15 residues. The V gene's germline CDR1 is SEHNR and CDR2 FQNEAQ (reference sequence).

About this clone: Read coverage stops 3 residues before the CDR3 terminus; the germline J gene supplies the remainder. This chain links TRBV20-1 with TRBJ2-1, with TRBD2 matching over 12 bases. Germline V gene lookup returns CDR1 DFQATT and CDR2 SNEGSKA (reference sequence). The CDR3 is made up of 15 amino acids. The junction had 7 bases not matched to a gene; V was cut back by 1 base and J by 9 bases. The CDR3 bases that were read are TGCAGTGCTAGAGCTCACGGACTAGCGGGACGTGAG. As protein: CSARAHGLAGRE. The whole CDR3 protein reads CSARAHGLAGREQFF.

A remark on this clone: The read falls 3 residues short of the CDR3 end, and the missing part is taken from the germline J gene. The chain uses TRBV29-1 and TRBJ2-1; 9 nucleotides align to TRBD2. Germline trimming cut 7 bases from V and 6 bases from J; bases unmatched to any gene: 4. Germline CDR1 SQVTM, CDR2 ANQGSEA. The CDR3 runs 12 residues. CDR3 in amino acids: CSATSGPNEQFF. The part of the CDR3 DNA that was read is TGCAGCGCGACTAGCGGACCCAATGAG.

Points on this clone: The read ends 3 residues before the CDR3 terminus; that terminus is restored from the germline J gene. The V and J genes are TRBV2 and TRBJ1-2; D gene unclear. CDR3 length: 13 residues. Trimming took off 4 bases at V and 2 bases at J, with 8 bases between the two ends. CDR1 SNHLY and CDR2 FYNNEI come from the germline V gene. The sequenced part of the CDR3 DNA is TGTGCCAGCAGTGTGTCGGGGAACTATGGC. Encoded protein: CASSVSGNYG. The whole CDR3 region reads CASSVSGNYGYTF.

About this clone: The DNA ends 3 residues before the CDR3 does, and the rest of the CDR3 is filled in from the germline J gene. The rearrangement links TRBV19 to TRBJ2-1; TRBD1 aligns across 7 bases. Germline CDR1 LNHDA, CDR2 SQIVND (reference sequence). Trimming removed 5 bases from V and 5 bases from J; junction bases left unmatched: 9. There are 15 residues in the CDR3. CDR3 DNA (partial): TGTGCCAGTAGTGCAACAGGGGTCCCCAACAATGAG. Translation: CASSATGVPNNE. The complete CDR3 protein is CASSATGVPNNEQFF. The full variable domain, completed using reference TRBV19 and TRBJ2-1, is DGGITQSPKYLFRKEGQNVTLSCEQNLNHDAMYWYRQDPGQGLRLIYYSQIVNDFQKGDIAEGYSVSREKKESFPLTVTSAQKNPTAFYLCASSATGVPNNEQFFGPGTRLTVL.

CDR3 sequence: CASSSDSWGYTF. The CDR3 DNA, read in part, is TGTGCCAGCAGTTCGGACAGTTGGGGC. This chain joins TRBV7-2 and TRBJ1-2; D is perhaps TRBD1 (6 bases). The CDR3 extends 3 residues past the end of the read, so its final part is completed from the germline J gene. Germline V CDR1 and CDR2: SGHTA, FQGNSA. The CDR3 runs 12 residues.

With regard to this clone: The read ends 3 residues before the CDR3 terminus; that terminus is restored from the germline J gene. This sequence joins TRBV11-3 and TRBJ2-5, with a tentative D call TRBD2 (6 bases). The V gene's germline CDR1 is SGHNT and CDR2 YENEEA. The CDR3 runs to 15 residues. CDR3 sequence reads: CASSSGLFLTDTQYF. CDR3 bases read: TGTGCCAGCAGCTCGGGACTTTTTCTCACAGATACC.

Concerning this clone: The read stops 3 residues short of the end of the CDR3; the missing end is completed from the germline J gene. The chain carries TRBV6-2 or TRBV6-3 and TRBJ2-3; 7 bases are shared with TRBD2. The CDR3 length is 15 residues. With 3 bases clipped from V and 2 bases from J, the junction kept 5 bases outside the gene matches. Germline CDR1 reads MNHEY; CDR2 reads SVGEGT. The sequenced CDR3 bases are TGTGCCAGCAGTTATGAAGCGGGATCCACAGATACG. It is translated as CASSYEAGSTDT. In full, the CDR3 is CASSYEAGSTDTQYF.